The 25 T cell receptor beta chains listed next were all sequenced from one sample in a study of T cell repertoires in cytomegalovirus infection. TCRdb used MiXCR to reprocess the reads, holding one entry per CDR3 protein. The table records around 180,000 distinct CDR3 sequences, over 25% of them present only once. Sequenced sample: PBMCs. These receptors originate from a human donor in good health (CMV status not recorded). Some clones in this sample may be carry-over from other donors' samples.

This clonotype has at least ten counts. This sequence joins TRBV7-2 and TRBJ1-4, with D maybe TRBD1 (6 bases). Trimming took off 4 bases at V and 5 bases at J, with 14 bases between the two ends. The germline V gene encodes CDR1 SGHTA and CDR2 FQGNSA. The CDR3 is 15 amino acids. The DNA of the CDR3 is TGTGCCAGCAGCTCGAGCAGGGGAGGAAATGAAAAACTGTTTTTT. This translates into CASSSSRGGNEKLFF.

The gene calls are TRBV11-2 and TRBJ1-1; 8 positions agree with TRBD1. The junction had 12 bases not matched to a gene; V was cut back by 5 bases and J by 10 bases. The CDR3 consists of 14 residues. Per the germline V gene, CDR1 is SGHAT and CDR2 is FQNNGV. Here the CDR3 DNA reads TGTGCCAGCAGCCCCCGAGGGACAGGCATCGGAGCTTTCTTT. As protein: CASSPRGTGIGAFF.

The chain employs TRBV2 and TRBJ1-2; TRBD1 agrees at 10 bases. The CDR3 length is 14 residues. Germline V gene data show CDR1 as SNHLY and CDR2 as FYNNEI. Trimming took 4 bases from V and 7 from J; bases not matched to a gene: 6. The CDR3 sequence is CASSARQGATGYTF. DNA for the CDR3: TGTGCCAGCAGTGCCAGACAGGGGGCCACTGGCTACACCTTC.

Ten or more counts support this clonotype. The rearrangement links TRBV20-1 to TRBJ2-1; 9 nucleotides align to TRBD1. In germline, CDR1 is DFQATT, CDR2 SNEGSKA (reference sequence). The CDR3 runs 13 residues. Unmatched junction bases numbered 2, after V lost 1 base and J lost 7 bases. CDR3 DNA: TGCAGTGCTAGAGGAGGGACAGGGAATGAGCAGTTCTTC. It codes for CSARGGTGNEQFF.

The chain carries TRBV6-4 and TRBJ1-1; maybe TRBD1 (6 bases). Trimming took 8 bases from V and 6 from J, leaving 22 bases between them. Germline CDR1 MRHNA, CDR2 SNTAGT. This CDR3 has 15 amino acids. The CDR3 nucleotides read TGTGCCAGCTCCCTCGTCGGGGAGGGGGGCTCTGAAGCTTTCTTT. It specifies CASSLVGEGGSEAFF.

This clonotype was recorded a few times. The chain has TRBV12-3 or TRBV12-4 and TRBJ1-5; the match to TRBD1 covers 11 bases. This CDR3 spans 16 amino acids. V shed 6 bases and J 5 bases; nucleotides not matched to a gene: 9. The CDR3 sequence is CASSEDRGLVDQPQHF. In DNA form, the CDR3 reads TGTGCCAGCAGCGAGGACAGGGGGCTTGTAGATCAGCCCCAGCATTTT.

The V gene is TRBV20-1, the J gene TRBJ1-5; TRBD1 is a possible D gene (6 bases). Looked up from germline, CDR1 is DFQATT and CDR2 is SNEGSKA (reference sequence). V was trimmed by 6 bases and J by 7 bases, leaving 19 bases between them. The CDR3 runs to 14 residues. This CDR3 is CSARTEVYSQPQHF. The CDR3 DNA reads as TGCAGTGCGAGGACAGAGGTGTACAGCCAGCCCCAGCATTTT.

The CDR3 coding sequence is TGTGCCAGCAGTGAATCTGGGGGTCGGGCCTCCCGCACGCAGTATTTT. This sequence encodes CASSESGGRASRTQYF. The chain couples TRBV6-1 to TRBJ2-3; TRBD1 or TRBD2 may be the D gene (5 bases each). Germline V gene sequence: CDR1 MNHNS, CDR2 SASEGT. V gave up 2 bases and J gave up 9 bases, with 21 bases separating them. The CDR3 has 16 residues.

In this sample, this clonotype turned up a few times. A much larger clone lies a single base off, so this may be a read error. The chain uses TRBV7-2 and TRBJ2-1, with D possibly being TRBD1 (6 bases). CDR3 length equals 18 residues. V was trimmed by 4 bases and J by 0 bases, leaving 19 bases between them. CDR1 is SGHTA, CDR2 FQGNSA, per germline. This chain's CDR3 is CASSSTGTRVGSYNEQFF. The DNA for the CDR3 is TGTGCCAGCAGCTCAACAGGGACCCGGGTAGGCTCCTACAATGAGCAGTTCTTC.

This clonotype showed up just once. The chain uses TRBV20-1 and TRBJ2-5; 9 bases line up with TRBD1. This CDR3 is 15 amino acids long. Unmatched junction bases numbered 10, after V lost 5 bases and J lost 3 bases. Germline CDR1 reads DFQATT; CDR2 reads SNEGSKA (reference sequence). CDR3 in DNA: TGCAGTGCTTCCCCACGGGACAGGGTAGAAGAGACCCAGTACTTC. It yields the protein CSASPRDRVEETQYF.

This clonotype was seen more than once but under ten times. The chain joins TRBV7-2 to TRBJ2-2; 11 bases align to TRBD2. The V segment lost 5 bases and the J segment 5 bases; nucleotides outside the gene matches: 7. Germline CDR1 and CDR2: SGHTA and FQGNSA. The CDR3 contains 16 residues. The CDR3 DNA follows: TGTGCCAGCAGCGCCAACCCTAGCGGGGGGACCGGGGAGCTGTTTTTT. This translates into CASSANPSGGTGELFF. The variable domain in full, completed from reference TRBV7-2 and TRBJ2-2, reads GAGVSQSPSNKVTEKGKDVELRCDPISGHTALYWYRQSLGQGLEFLIYFQGNSAPDKSGLPSDRFSAERTGGSVSTLTIQRTQQEDSAVYLCASSANPSGGTGELFFGEGSRLTVL.

The CDR3 loop reads CASSLGFSATGRQFF. DNA for the CDR3: TGTGCCAGCAGCTTAGGCTTTTCCGCGACAGGGCGGCAGTTCTTC. This chain joins TRBV13 and TRBJ2-1; 7 bases agree with TRBD1. From germline, CDR1 is PRHDT and CDR2 FYEKMQ (reference sequence). Trimming at V came to 0 bases and at J to 12 bases, leaving 11 bases not matched to a gene. This CDR3 comprises 15 residues.

The genes are TRBV5-1 and TRBJ2-3; D may be TRBD1 or TRBD2 (6 bases each). Looked up from germline, CDR1 is SGHRS and CDR2 is YFSETQ. V lost 0 bases and J lost 2, with 16 bases in between. This CDR3 is built from 17 residues. The CDR3 DNA reads TGCGCCAGCAGCTTGGCTGTAGGGGGGATCTCCACAGATACGCAGTATTTT. Translation: CASSLAVGGISTDTQYF.

The V gene is TRBV9, the J gene TRBJ2-5; 9 bases align to TRBD2. Germline CDR1 and CDR2: SGDLS and YYNGEE. V shed 4 bases, J shed 2 bases, and the junction held 9 bases outside the gene matches. The CDR3 runs 16 residues. CDR3 nucleotides: TGTGCCAGCAGCCCGCGGGCTAGCGGGAAGCAAGAGACCCAGTACTTC. The encoded protein is CASSPRASGKQETQYF.

The chain recombines TRBV15 with TRBJ1-1, with 9 bases that match TRBD1. The CDR3 loop spans 14 amino acids. After removal of 3 bases from V and 7 bases from J, the junction contained 6 bases not matched to a gene. Per germline, CDR1 LNHNV and CDR2 YYDKDF (reference sequence). The CDR3 reads CATSSLRDRVEAFF. In DNA form, the CDR3 reads TGTGCCACCAGCAGCCTCCGGGACAGGGTTGAAGCTTTCTTT.

This chain joins TRBV7-8 and TRBJ2-3; D is perhaps TRBD2 (5 bases). The CDR3 has 15 amino acids. Trimming took 2 bases from V and 5 from J, leaving 14 bases between them. Germline-derived CDR1 and CDR2 are SGHVS and FQNEAQ. CDR3 in DNA: TGTGCCAGCAGCTTATTAAGCGGCGTCTTAGATACGCAGTATTTT. It encodes CASSLLSGVLDTQYF.

The chain links TRBV29-1 to TRBJ2-1, with 9 bases fitting TRBD1. V lost 7 bases, J lost 7 bases, and 8 bases stayed unmatched. Germline lookup yields CDR1 SQVTM and CDR2 ANQGSEA. The CDR3 contains 13 residues. CDR3 DNA sequence: TGCAGCGGGGGGACAGGGTCGTGGAATGAGCAGTTCTTC. It is translated as CSGGTGSWNEQFF.

This CDR3 is CSVESIVATEAFF. Here the CDR3 DNA reads TGCAGCGTTGAGTCGATTGTGGCGACTGAAGCTTTCTTT. The gene calls are TRBV29-1 and TRBJ1-1, with no clear D. V lost 3 bases, J lost 5 bases, and 13 bases lay in between. Germline V gene data show CDR1 as SQVTM and CDR2 as ANQGSEA. The CDR3 totals 13 residues.

The chain recombines TRBV19 with TRBJ1-5; 7 nucleotides line up with TRBD1. The CDR3 spans 17 residues. Germline CDR1 is LNHDA and CDR2 is SQIVND (reference sequence). J lost 0 bases, V lost 7 bases, and 12 bases had no gene match. For the CDR3, the DNA is TGTGCCAGTACTACTTTGACAGGGACGAGTAGCAATCAGCCCCAGCATTTT. This encodes CASTTLTGTSSNQPQHF.

The J gene is TRBJ1-2, the V gene TRBV20-1, with a possible D match to TRBD1 (5 bases). The CDR3 runs to 12 residues. Trimming stripped 1 base from V and 7 bases from J, with 10 bases between. Germline CDR1 and CDR2: DFQATT and SNEGSKA (reference sequence). In DNA, the CDR3 is TGCAGTGCTAGAGGCAGGGTCGGTGGCTACACCTTC. It codes for CSARGRVGGYTF.

This clonotype was counted a few times. This rearrangement joins TRBV18 to TRBJ2-2; tentatively, D is TRBD1 (6 bases). The CDR3 contains 14 residues. Trimming left V 1 base short and J 5 bases short, with 8 bases between. CDR1 is KGHSH, CDR2 LQKENI, per germline. The CDR3 DNA follows: TGTGCCAGCTCACCACTGGGGGCAACCGGGGAGCTGTTTTTT. Protein: CASSPLGATGELFF.

The table lists this clonotype with a few counts. CDR3 loop: CASSDDSSLGYTF. The CDR3 region has the DNA TGTGCCAGCAGTGATGACTCTTCCCTCGGCTACACCTTC. The V gene is TRBV12-3 or TRBV12-4, the J gene TRBJ1-2; D is undetermined. V lost 5 bases, J lost 8 bases, and 15 bases lay in between. The CDR3 totals 13 residues.

This chain connects TRBV29-1 to TRBJ1-5; TRBD1 aligns across 10 bases. The CDR3 is 12 residues long. J lost 7 bases, V lost 8 bases, and 5 bases had no gene match. The V gene's germline CDR1 is SQVTM and CDR2 ANQGSEA. The CDR3 region has the DNA TGCAGCTCAGGACAGGGGGTACAGCCCCAGCATTTT. It yields the protein CSSGQGVQPQHF.

The chain is built from TRBV6-2 or TRBV6-3 and TRBJ2-3; 7 bases fit TRBD2. The germline CDR1 and CDR2 sequences are MNHEY and SVGEGT. The length of the CDR3 is 14 residues. Trimming took 7 bases from V and 5 from J; bases not matched to a gene: 9. The CDR3: CASTQGRGRDTQYF. As DNA, the CDR3 is TGTGCCAGCACTCAAGGGAGGGGTCGAGATACGCAGTATTTT.

This clonotype was seen only a few times. The chain has TRBV6-1 and TRBJ2-4; the D gene could be TRBD1 or TRBD2 (6 bases each). The CDR3 consists of 14 residues. Germline lookup yields CDR1 MNHNS and CDR2 SASEGT. Trimming took 8 bases from V and 3 from J, leaving 14 bases between them. The CDR3 spells CASLPGEDKNIQYF. CDR3 DNA sequence: TGTGCCAGCCTCCCAGGGGAGGACAAAAACATTCAGTACTTC.